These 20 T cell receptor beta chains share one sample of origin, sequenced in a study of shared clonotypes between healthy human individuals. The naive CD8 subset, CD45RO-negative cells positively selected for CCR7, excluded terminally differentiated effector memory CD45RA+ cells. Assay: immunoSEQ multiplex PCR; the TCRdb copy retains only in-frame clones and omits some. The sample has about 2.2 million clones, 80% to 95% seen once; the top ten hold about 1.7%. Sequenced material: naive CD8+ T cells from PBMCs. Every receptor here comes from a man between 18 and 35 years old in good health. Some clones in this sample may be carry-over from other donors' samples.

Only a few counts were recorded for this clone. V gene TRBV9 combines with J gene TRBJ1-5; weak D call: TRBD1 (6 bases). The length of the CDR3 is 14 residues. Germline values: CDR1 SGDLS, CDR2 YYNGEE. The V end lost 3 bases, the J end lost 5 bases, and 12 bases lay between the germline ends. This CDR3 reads CASSDTGADQPQHF. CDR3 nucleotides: TGTGCCAGCAGCGATACGGGGGCAGATCAGCCCCAGCATTTT.

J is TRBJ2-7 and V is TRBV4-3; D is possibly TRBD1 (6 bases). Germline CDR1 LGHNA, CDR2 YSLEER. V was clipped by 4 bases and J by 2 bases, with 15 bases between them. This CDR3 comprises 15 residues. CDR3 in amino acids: CASSPVMRGTYEQYF. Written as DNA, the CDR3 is TGCGCCAGCAGCCCAGTTATGAGGGGGACCTACGAGCAGTACTTC.

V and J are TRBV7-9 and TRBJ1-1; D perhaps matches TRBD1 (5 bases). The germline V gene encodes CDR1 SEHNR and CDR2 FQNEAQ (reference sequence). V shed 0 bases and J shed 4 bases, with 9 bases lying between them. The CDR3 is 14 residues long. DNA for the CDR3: TGTGCCAGCAGCTTAGCAGGGGCCATCACTGAAGCTTTCTTT. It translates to CASSLAGAITEAFF. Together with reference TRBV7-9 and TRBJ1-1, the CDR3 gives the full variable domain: DTGVSQNPRHKITKRGQNVTFRCDPISEHNRLYWYRQTLGQGPEFLTYFQNEAQLEKSRLLSDRFSAERPKGSFSTLEIQRTEQGDSAMYLCASSLAGAITEAFFGQGTRLTVV.

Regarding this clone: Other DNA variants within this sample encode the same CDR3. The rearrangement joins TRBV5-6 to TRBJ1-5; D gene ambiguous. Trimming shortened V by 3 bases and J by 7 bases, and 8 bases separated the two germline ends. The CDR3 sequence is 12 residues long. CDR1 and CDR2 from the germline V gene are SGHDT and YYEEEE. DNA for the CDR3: TGTGCCAGCAGCTCTAGAGGACAGCCCCAGCATTTT. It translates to CASSSRGQPQHF.

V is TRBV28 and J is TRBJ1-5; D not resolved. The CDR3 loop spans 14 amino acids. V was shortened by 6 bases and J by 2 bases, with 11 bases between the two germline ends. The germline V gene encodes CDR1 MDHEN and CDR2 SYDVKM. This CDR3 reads CASSSYWGNQPQHF. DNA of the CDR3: TGTGCCAGCAGCTCCTACTGGGGCAATCAGCCCCAGCATTTT. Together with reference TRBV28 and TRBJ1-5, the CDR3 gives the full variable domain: DVKVTQSSRYLVKRTGEKVFLECVQDMDHENMFWYRQDPGLGLRLIYFSYDVKMKEKGDIPEGYSVSREKKERFSLILESASTNQTSMYLCASSSYWGNQPQHFGDGTRLSIL.

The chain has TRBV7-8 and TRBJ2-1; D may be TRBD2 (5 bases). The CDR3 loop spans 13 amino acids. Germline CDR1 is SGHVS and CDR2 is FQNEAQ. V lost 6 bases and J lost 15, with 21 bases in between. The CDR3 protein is CASSWRQPYDRFF. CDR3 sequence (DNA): TGTGCCAGCAGTTGGAGGCAACCCTATGATCGGTTCTTC.

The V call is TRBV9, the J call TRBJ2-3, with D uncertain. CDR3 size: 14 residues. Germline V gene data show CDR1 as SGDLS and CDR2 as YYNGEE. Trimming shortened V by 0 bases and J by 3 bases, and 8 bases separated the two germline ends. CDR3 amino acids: CASSVGVPTDTQYF. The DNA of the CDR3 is TGTGCCAGCAGCGTAGGTGTACCGACAGATACGCAGTATTTT.

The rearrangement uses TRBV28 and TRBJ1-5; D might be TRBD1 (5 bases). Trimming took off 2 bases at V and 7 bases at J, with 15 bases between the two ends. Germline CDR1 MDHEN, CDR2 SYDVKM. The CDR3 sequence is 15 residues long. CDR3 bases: TGTGCCAGCAGTTTAAGGGGATCGGGTAGCCAGCCCCAGCATTTT. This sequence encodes CASSLRGSGSQPQHF.

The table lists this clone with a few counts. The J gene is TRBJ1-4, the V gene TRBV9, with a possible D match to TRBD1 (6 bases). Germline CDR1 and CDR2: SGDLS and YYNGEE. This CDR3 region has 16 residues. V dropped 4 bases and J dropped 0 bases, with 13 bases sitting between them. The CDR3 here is CASSPTKGATNEKLFF. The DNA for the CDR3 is TGTGCCAGCAGCCCAACAAAGGGGGCAACTAATGAAAAACTGTTTTTT. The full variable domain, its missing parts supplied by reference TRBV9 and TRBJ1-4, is DSGVTQTPKHLITATGQRVTLRCSPRSGDLSVYWYQQSLDQGLQFLIQYYNGEERAKGNILERFSAQQFPDLHSELNLSSLELGDSALYFCASSPTKGATNEKLFFGSGTQLSVL.

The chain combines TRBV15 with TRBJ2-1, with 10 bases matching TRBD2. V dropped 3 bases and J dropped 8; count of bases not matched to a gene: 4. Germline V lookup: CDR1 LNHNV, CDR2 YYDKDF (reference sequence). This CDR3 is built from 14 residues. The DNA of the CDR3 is TGTGCCACCAGCAGGAGCGGGAGGGTGGATGAGCAGTTCTTC. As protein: CATSRSGRVDEQFF.

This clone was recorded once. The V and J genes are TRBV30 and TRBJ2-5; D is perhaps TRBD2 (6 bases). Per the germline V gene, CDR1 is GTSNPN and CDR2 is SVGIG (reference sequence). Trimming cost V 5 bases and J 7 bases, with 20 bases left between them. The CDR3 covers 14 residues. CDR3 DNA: TGTGCCTGGGTGGAGACTAGGGGCCGGGGGACCCAGTACTTC. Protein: CAWVETRGRGTQYF. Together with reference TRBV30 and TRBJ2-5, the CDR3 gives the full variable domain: SQTIHQWPATLVQPVGSPLSLECTVEGTSNPNLYWYRQAAGRGLQLLFYSVGIGQISSEVPQNLSASRPQDRQFILSSKKLLLSDSGFYLCAWVETRGRGTQYFGPGTRLLVL.

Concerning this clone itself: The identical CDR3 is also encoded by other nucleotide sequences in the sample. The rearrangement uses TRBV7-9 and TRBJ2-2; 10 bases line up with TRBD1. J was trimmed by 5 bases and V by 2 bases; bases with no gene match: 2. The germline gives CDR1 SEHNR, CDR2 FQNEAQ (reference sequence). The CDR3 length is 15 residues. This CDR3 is CASSLRDRGTGELFF. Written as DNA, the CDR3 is TGTGCCAGCAGCTTAAGGGACAGGGGAACCGGGGAGCTGTTTTTT.

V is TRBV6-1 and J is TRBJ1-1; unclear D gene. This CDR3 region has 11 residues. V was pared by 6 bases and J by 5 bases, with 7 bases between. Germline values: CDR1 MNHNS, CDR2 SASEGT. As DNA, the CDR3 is TGTGCCAGCAGATCGGGGACTGAAGCTTTCTTT. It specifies CASRSGTEAFF.

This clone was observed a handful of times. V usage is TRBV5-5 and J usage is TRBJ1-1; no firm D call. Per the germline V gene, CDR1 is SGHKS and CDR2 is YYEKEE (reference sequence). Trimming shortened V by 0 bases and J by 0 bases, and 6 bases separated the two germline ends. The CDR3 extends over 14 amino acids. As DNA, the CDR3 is TGTGCCAGCAGCTTGGACGATATGAACACTGAAGCTTTCTTT. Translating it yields CASSLDDMNTEAFF.

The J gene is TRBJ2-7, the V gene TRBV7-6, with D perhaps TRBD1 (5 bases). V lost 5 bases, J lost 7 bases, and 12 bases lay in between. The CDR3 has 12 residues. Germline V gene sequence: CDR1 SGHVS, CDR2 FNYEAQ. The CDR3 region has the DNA TGTGCCAGCAGCCGCCCAGGGATGGAGCAGTACTTC. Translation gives CASSRPGMEQYF.

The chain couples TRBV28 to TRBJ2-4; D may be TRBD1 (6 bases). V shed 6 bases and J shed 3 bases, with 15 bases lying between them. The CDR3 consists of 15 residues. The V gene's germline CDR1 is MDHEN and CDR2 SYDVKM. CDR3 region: CASSTIRDNKNIQYF. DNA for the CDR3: TGTGCCAGCAGCACAATCCGGGACAACAAAAACATTCAGTACTTC. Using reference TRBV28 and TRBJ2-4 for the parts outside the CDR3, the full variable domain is DVKVTQSSRYLVKRTGEKVFLECVQDMDHENMFWYRQDPGLGLRLIYFSYDVKMKEKGDIPEGYSVSREKKERFSLILESASTNQTSMYLCASSTIRDNKNIQYFGAGTRLSVL.

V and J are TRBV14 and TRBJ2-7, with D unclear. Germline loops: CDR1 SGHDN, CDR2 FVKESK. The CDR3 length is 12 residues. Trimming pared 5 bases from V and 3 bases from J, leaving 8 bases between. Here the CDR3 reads CASSTGFYEQYF. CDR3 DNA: TGTGCCAGCAGCACCGGGTTCTACGAGCAGTACTTC.

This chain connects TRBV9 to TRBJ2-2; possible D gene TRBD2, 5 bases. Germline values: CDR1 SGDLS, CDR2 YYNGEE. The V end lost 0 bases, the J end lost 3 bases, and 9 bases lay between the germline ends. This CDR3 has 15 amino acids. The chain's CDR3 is CASSVGRTHTGELFF. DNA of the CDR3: TGTGCCAGCAGCGTAGGCAGGACTCACACCGGGGAGCTGTTTTTT. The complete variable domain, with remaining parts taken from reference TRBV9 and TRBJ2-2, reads DSGVTQTPKHLITATGQRVTLRCSPRSGDLSVYWYQQSLDQGLQFLIQYYNGEERAKGNILERFSAQQFPDLHSELNLSSLELGDSALYFCASSVGRTHTGELFFGEGSRLTVL.

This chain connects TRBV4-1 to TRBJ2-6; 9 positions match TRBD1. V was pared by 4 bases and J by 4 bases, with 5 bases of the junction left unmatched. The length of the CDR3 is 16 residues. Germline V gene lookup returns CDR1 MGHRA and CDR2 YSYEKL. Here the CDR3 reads CASSPAQGAGANVLTF. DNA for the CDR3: TGCGCCAGCAGCCCCGCACAGGGGGCCGGGGCCAACGTCCTGACTTTC.

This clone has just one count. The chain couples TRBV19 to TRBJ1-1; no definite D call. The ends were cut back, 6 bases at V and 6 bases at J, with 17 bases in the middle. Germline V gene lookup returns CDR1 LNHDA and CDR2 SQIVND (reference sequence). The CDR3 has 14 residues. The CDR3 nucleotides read TGTGCCAGTAGGGCTGCTCTACTGTGGGCTGAAGCTTTCTTT. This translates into CASRAALLWAEAFF.